Given below is one T cell receptor (beta chain) in context. Trimming removed 2 bases from V and 2 bases from J, with 8 bases in between. The CDR3 has 14 residues. Germline lookup yields CDR1 ENHRY and CDR2 SYGVKD. Data came from immunoSEQ multiplex PCR; TCRdb stores just in-frame clones and leaves some out. The sample lists approximately 41,000 clones, over 80% occurring once. This sample is part of a study of blood T cell repertoires in COVID-19. Overall study: Both acute and convalescent COVID-19 samples were obtained from the United States, Italy and Spain. T cells, B-cell-depleted T cells, or PBMCs supplied cDNA or gDNA.

The sequenced sample was peripheral blood. The clonotype was recovered from a woman in her 40s with acute or convalescent COVID-19. This chain links TRBV10-3 with TRBJ2-3; weak D call: TRBD1 (5 bases). The CDR3 sequence: CAISERGDTDTQYF. CDR3 bases: TGTGCCATCAGTGAGAGGGGCGACACAGATACGCAGTATTTT.